These T cell receptor beta chains were read from a single sample in a study of vaccination and CD4 T cells after COVID-19. TCRdb used MiXCR to reprocess the PCR reads, holding one entry per CDR3 protein. The repertoire consists of approximately 21,000 distinct CDR3 sequences, with 43% occurring once and the leading ten covering 4% to 5%. These TCRs' antigens remain unknown. The sample was CD4+ T cells from blood, cultured in vitro, taken about 7 months after SARS-CoV-2 vaccination. The receptors come from a human donor who had recovered from COVID-19. Each CDR3 is given with its conserved first and last residue. Fields, in order: clone size, J gene, D gene, V gene, CDR3 protein, CDR3 DNA. The D gene is left open where the match is weak. Clone size is shown for a subset of rows, as once, few, many or a class of expanded clone.

size: .
J: TRBJ2-1
D: TRBD1
V: TRBV25-1
CDR3: CASSETLGQGASKDEQFF
DNA: TGTGCCAGCAGTGAAACCTTAGGACAGGGGGCTTCCAAGGATGAGCAGTTCTTC

size: few
J: TRBJ2-1
D: .
V: TRBV7-9
CDR3: CASSSTTLAGLSNEQFF
DNA: TGTGCCAGCAGTTCGACGACTCTGGCGGGCCTTTCAAATGAGCAGTTCTTC

size: few
J: TRBJ2-5
D: .
V: TRBV19
CDR3: CASSESQETQYF
DNA: TGTGCCAGTTCGGAGTCCCAAGAGACCCAGTACTTC

size: .
J: TRBJ2-3
D: .
V: TRBV6-1
CDR3: CASRRAGERSTDTQYF
DNA: TGTGCCAGCAGGCGGGCGGGCGAGAGAAGCACAGATACGCAGTATTTT

size: .
J: TRBJ1-1
D: .
V: TRBV2
CDR3: CASSAMTEAFF
DNA: TGTGCCAGCAGTGCGATGACTGAAGCTTTCTTT

size: .
J: TRBJ2-1
D: TRBD1
V: TRBV20-1
CDR3: CSAGQGGDYEQFF
DNA: TGCAGTGCCGGACAGGGGGGGGACTATGAGCAGTTCTTC

size: .
J: TRBJ2-1
D: .
V: TRBV28
CDR3: CASSLGNYAGHYNEQFF
DNA: TGTGCCAGCAGTTTGGGGAACTACGCGGGTCACTACAATGAGCAGTTCTTC

size: .
J: TRBJ2-1
D: TRBD2
V: TRBV28
CDR3: CASSFGTSGPYNEQFF
DNA: TGTGCCAGCAGTTTTGGGACTAGCGGTCCCTACAATGAGCAGTTCTTC

size: .
J: TRBJ2-5
D: .
V: TRBV4-2
CDR3: CASSHQSRERQETQYF
DNA: TGTGCCAGCAGCCACCAATCACGGGAACGACAAGAGACCCAGTACTTC

size: few
J: TRBJ2-7
D: TRBD1
V: TRBV19
CDR3: CASSTILRRTGGKQYF
DNA: TGTGCCAGTAGTACCATCTTACGCCGGACAGGGGGCAAGCAGTACTTC

size: .
J: TRBJ2-7
D: TRBD2
V: TRBV20-1
CDR3: CSADSGFTGTSGYEQYF
DNA: TGCAGTGCCGATTCCGGGTTCACCGGGACTAGCGGTTACGAGCAGTACTTC

size: .
J: TRBJ2-2
D: TRBD2
V: TRBV20-1
CDR3: CSAVLAGDTGELFF
DNA: TGCAGTGCGGTCCTAGCGGGAGACACCGGGGAGCTGTTTTTT

size: .
J: TRBJ2-3
D: .
V: TRBV4-2
CDR3: CASSQAVYTDTQYF
DNA: TGTGCCAGCAGCCAAGCAGTGTACACAGATACGCAGTATTTT

size: .
J: TRBJ2-7
D: TRBD2
V: TRBV11-2
CDR3: CASSPTSGIIDEQYF
DNA: TGTGCCAGCAGCCCAACGAGCGGGATAATCGACGAGCAGTACTTC

size: .
J: TRBJ2-1
D: .
V: TRBV20-1
CDR3: CSARGLTLGQYDEQFF
DNA: TGCAGTGCTAGAGGCCTCACCTTGGGGCAGTATGATGAGCAGTTCTTC

size: once
J: TRBJ2-7
D: .
V: TRBV18
CDR3: CASSWTNYEQYF
DNA: TGTGCCAGCTCCTGGACGAACTACGAGCAGTACTTC

size: few
J: TRBJ1-5
D: TRBD1
V: TRBV20-1
CDR3: CSAQGGSNQPQHF
DNA: TGCAGTGCTCAGGGGGGGAGCAATCAGCCCCAGCATTTT

size: .
J: TRBJ2-5
D: TRBD1
V: TRBV15
CDR3: CATSRAGTAAGTQYF
DNA: TGTGCCACCAGCAGAGCGGGGACAGCCGCGGGGACCCAGTACTTC

size: few
J: TRBJ2-7
D: TRBD1
V: TRBV20-1
CDR3: CSYIRTGTYEQYF
DNA: TGCAGCTATATACGGACAGGAACTTACGAGCAGTACTTC

size: .
J: TRBJ1-2
D: .
V: TRBV28
CDR3: CASSSRGQGLYGYTF
DNA: TGTGCCAGCAGTTCCCGAGGGCAGGGTCTCTATGGCTACACCTTC

size: .
J: TRBJ2-2
D: TRBD2
V: TRBV20-1
CDR3: CSAPLAGGPVTGELFF
DNA: TGCAGTGCGCCTTTAGCGGGAGGGCCGGTAACCGGGGAGCTGTTTTTT

size: few
J: TRBJ2-7
D: .
V: TRBV10-3
CDR3: CAISPRVYEQYF
DNA: TGTGCCATCAGCCCCAGGGTCTACGAGCAGTACTTC

size: .
J: TRBJ2-1
D: .
V: TRBV20-1
CDR3: CSARLRHEQFF
DNA: TGCAGTGCTAGACTTCGGCACGAGCAGTTCTTC

size: .
J: TRBJ2-3
D: .
V: TRBV15
CDR3: CATSRDRGLPTDTQYF
DNA: TGTGCCACCAGCAGAGATCGAGGCCTCCCCACAGATACGCAGTATTTT

size: .
J: TRBJ2-2
D: .
V: TRBV10-3
CDR3: CAIQGVLAGELFF
DNA: TGTGCCATCCAAGGGGTATTGGCCGGGGAGCTGTTTTTT

size: .
J: TRBJ2-1
D: TRBD2
V: TRBV20-1
CDR3: CSAPIPSGTGNEQFF
DNA: TGCAGTGCTCCGATCCCTAGCGGGACTGGGAATGAGCAGTTCTTC

size: few
J: TRBJ2-7
D: .
V: TRBV27
CDR3: CASRPAAGLSYEQYF
DNA: TGTGCCAGCAGGCCAGCCGCTGGCCTCTCCTACGAGCAGTACTTC

size: .
J: TRBJ2-3
D: TRBD1
V: TRBV6-1
CDR3: CALQGANTDTQYF
DNA: TGTGCGCTTCAGGGGGCCAACACAGATACGCAGTATTTT

size: few
J: TRBJ1-2
D: TRBD1
V: TRBV6-2/TRBV6-3
CDR3: CASRMTGEYGYTF
DNA: TGTGCCAGCAGGATGACAGGGGAATATGGCTACACCTTC

size: few
J: TRBJ1-2
D: TRBD1
V: TRBV7-2
CDR3: CASSLLGQGASGYTF
DNA: TGTGCCAGCAGCTTATTGGGACAGGGGGCATCTGGCTACACCTTC

size: few
J: TRBJ1-2
D: TRBD1
V: TRBV6-1
CDR3: CASSRGGQGLYGYTF
DNA: TGTGCCAGCAGCCGGGGAGGACAGGGTCTCTATGGCTACACCTTC

size: .
J: TRBJ1-1
D: .
V: TRBV28
CDR3: CASSSRTVDTEAFF
DNA: TGTGCCAGCAGTTCCCGGACAGTTGACACTGAAGCTTTCTTT

size: .
J: TRBJ2-4
D: TRBD1
V: TRBV28
CDR3: CASRPGQATDIQYF
DNA: TGTGCCAGCAGGCCGGGACAGGCCACTGACATTCAGTACTTC

size: once
J: TRBJ2-7
D: TRBD2
V: TRBV7-6
CDR3: CASSSYSGRIYEQYF
DNA: TGTGCCAGCAGCTCCTATAGCGGGAGGATCTACGAGCAGTACTTC

size: .
J: TRBJ2-7
D: TRBD2
V: TRBV28
CDR3: CASSSMAGGPLEQYF
DNA: TGTGCCAGCAGCTCCATGGCGGGAGGGCCACTCGAGCAGTACTTC

size: .
J: TRBJ2-7
D: TRBD2
V: TRBV2
CDR3: CASSDLAGDDEQYF
DNA: TGTGCCAGCAGTGACTTAGCGGGGGACGACGAGCAGTACTTC

size: .
J: TRBJ2-3
D: .
V: TRBV25-1
CDR3: CASRGVYGDTQYF
DNA: TGTGCCAGCAGGGGAGTATACGGAGATACGCAGTATTTT

size: few
J: TRBJ1-2
D: .
V: TRBV19
CDR3: CASSTYSLGGYTF
DNA: TGTGCCAGTAGTACCTACAGCCTTGGCGGCTACACCTTC

size: .
J: TRBJ2-7
D: .
V: TRBV5-4
CDR3: CASSLVGGNEQYF
DNA: TGTGCCAGCAGCTTGGTAGGGGGTAACGAGCAGTACTTC

size: few
J: TRBJ2-3
D: .
V: TRBV20-1
CDR3: CSARDPRAASTDTQYF
DNA: TGCAGTGCTAGAGATCCTCGGGCCGCTAGCACAGATACGCAGTATTTT

size: .
J: TRBJ2-3
D: .
V: TRBV27
CDR3: CASSLSPRFARPTDTQYF
DNA: TGTGCCAGCAGTTTATCCCCCCGGTTTGCCAGACCCACAGATACGCAGTATTTT

size: few
J: TRBJ2-5
D: TRBD1
V: TRBV15
CDR3: CATSRAVGGRETQYF
DNA: TGTGCCACCAGCAGAGCGGTAGGGGGCCGGGAGACCCAGTACTTC

size: .
J: TRBJ2-5
D: TRBD2
V: TRBV4-1
CDR3: CASSQSRLAGGPETQYF
DNA: TGCGCCAGCAGCCAAAGCCGACTAGCGGGAGGCCCGGAGACCCAGTACTTC

size: .
J: TRBJ1-2
D: .
V: TRBV7-8
CDR3: CASSQKQGANYGYTF
DNA: TGTGCCAGCAGCCAGAAACAGGGAGCTAACTATGGCTACACCTTC

size: .
J: TRBJ2-1
D: TRBD2
V: TRBV20-1
CDR3: CSASVPGLANGQFF
DNA: TGCAGTGCTAGTGTCCCAGGACTAGCCAATGGGCAGTTCTTC

size: once
J: TRBJ2-7
D: TRBD2
V: TRBV12-3/TRBV12-4
CDR3: CASSYAGGLGEQYF
DNA: TGTGCCAGCAGTTACGCGGGGGGCCTTGGCGAGCAGTACTTC

size: few
J: TRBJ2-5
D: .
V: TRBV18
CDR3: CASSPPDETQYF
DNA: TGTGCCAGCTCACCACCGGACGAGACCCAGTACTTC

size: .
J: TRBJ1-5
D: .
V: TRBV6-1
CDR3: CASSALLKGRNQPQHF
DNA: TGTGCCAGCAGTGCCCTTTTGAAGGGGAGAAATCAGCCCCAGCATTTT

size: .
J: TRBJ2-5
D: .
V: TRBV15
CDR3: CATSRLQGLGETQYF
DNA: TGTGCCACCAGCAGATTACAGGGACTGGGGGAGACCCAGTACTTC

size: .
J: TRBJ2-3
D: TRBD2
V: TRBV4-3
CDR3: CASSQQLASLTADTQYF
DNA: TGCGCCAGCAGCCAGCAACTAGCGAGTCTCACCGCAGATACGCAGTATTTT

size: few
J: TRBJ1-2
D: .
V: TRBV19
CDR3: CASSTMGYGYTF
DNA: TGTGCCAGTAGTACTATGGGCTATGGCTACACCTTC

size: .
J: TRBJ2-5
D: .
V: TRBV30
CDR3: CASRLQETQYF
DNA: TGTGCCTCCCGACTCCAAGAGACCCAGTACTTC

size: .
J: TRBJ2-3
D: TRBD1
V: TRBV4-1
CDR3: CASSRGQGIADTQYF
DNA: TGCGCCAGCAGCCGAGGACAGGGGATTGCAGATACGCAGTATTTT

size: few
J: TRBJ1-5
D: .
V: TRBV28
CDR3: CASSSPPNQPQHF
DNA: TGTGCCAGCAGTTCCCCGCCAAATCAGCCCCAGCATTTT

size: .
J: TRBJ2-3
D: TRBD2
V: TRBV20-1
CDR3: CSARDSPGLVVDTQYF
DNA: TGCAGTGCGAGAGATTCGCCGGGACTAGTGGTAGATACGCAGTATTTT